Included here is one TCR beta chain sequence, with context. This entry is derived from a study of blood T cell repertoires in COVID-19. Germline V lookup: CDR1 LNHNV, CDR2 YYDKDF (reference sequence). The CDR3 is 15 residues long. Between the trimmed V and J ends, which lost 3 bases and 0 bases, there was a span of 11 bases. Profiled with immunoSEQ multiplex PCR; TCRdb holds only in-frame clones, not every one. The data contain around 220,000 clones, 88% of them singletons. This TCR was sampled from a woman between 45 and 65 years old with acute COVID-19. The material sequenced was PBMCs or T cells enriched from blood (not recorded which). The chain uses TRBV15 and TRBJ1-1; D not certain. As DNA, the CDR3 is TGTGCCACCAGCAGGGCAATCCTGGTGAACACTGAAGCTTTCTTT. Encoded protein: CATSRAILVNTEAFF.